The 11 T cell receptor beta chains below come from one sample, sequenced in a study of shared clonotypes between healthy human individuals. The method was immunoSEQ multiplex PCR; TCRdb's version includes in-frame clones alone and lacks a portion of them. The sample lists about 2,200,000 clones; 90% to 95% were seen once. Selected positively for CCR7 and CD45RO-negative, naive CD8 cells excluded terminally differentiated effector memory CD45RA+ cells. Sequencing was done on a sample of naive CD8+ T cells from PBMCs. These receptors were obtained from a man aged 18 to 30 in good health. Some clones in this sample may be carry-over from other donors' samples.

CDR3 bases: TGCGCCAGCAGCCTTGGGACCGGGGAGCTGTTTTTT. Encoded protein: CASSLGTGELFF. The chain recombines TRBV4-3 with TRBJ2-2; D is uncertain. CDR1 is LGHNA, CDR2 YSLEER, per germline. There are 12 residues in the CDR3. V lost 4 bases and J 5 bases, leaving 5 bases between the germline ends.

The V gene is TRBV5-1, the J gene TRBJ1-5, with D possibly being TRBD1 (6 bases). From germline, CDR1 is SGHRS and CDR2 YFSETQ. The CDR3 totals 14 residues. Trimming removed 4 bases at V and 3 bases at J, with 11 bases between. The CDR3, as DNA: TGCGCCAGCAGCCTGACAGGTAACAATCAGCCCCAGCATTTT. Translation gives CASSLTGNNQPQHF.

CDR3 loop: CASSYGTSDEQYF. CDR3 coding DNA: TGTGCCAGCAGTTACGGGACTAGCGATGAGCAGTACTTC. The genes are TRBV6-6 and TRBJ2-7; 10 bases are shared with TRBD2. V shed 2 bases and J 7 bases; nucleotides not matched to a gene: 2. The CDR3 has 13 residues. From germline, CDR1 is MNHNY and CDR2 SVGAGI (reference sequence).

In the case of this clone: Additional DNA sequences in this sample encode the identical CDR3. V usage is TRBV28 and J usage is TRBJ2-7; TRBD2 might be the D (5 bases). V lost 1 base, J lost 3 bases, and 7 bases lay in between. CDR3 length: 13 amino acids. Germline V gene lookup returns CDR1 MDHEN and CDR2 SYDVKM. CDR3 loop: CASSLFTSYEQYF. The DNA for the CDR3 is TGTGCCAGCAGTTTATTTACTAGCTACGAGCAGTACTTC.

The V and J genes are TRBV28 and TRBJ2-1; D is perhaps TRBD2 (7 bases). Germline CDR1 reads MDHEN; CDR2 reads SYDVKM. The V end was cut by 5 bases, the J end by 3 bases, with 20 bases between. CDR3 length: 17 amino acids. The CDR3 is CASSPHGGGGLYNEQFF. The CDR3 coding sequence is TGTGCCAGCAGTCCTCATGGAGGGGGAGGGCTCTACAATGAGCAGTTCTTC.

The J gene is TRBJ2-3, the V gene TRBV27; D is possibly TRBD2 (6 bases). Germline values: CDR1 MNHEY, CDR2 SMNVEV (reference sequence). CDR3 length equals 16 residues. Trimming took 2 bases from V and 1 from J, leaving 13 bases between them. CDR3 coding DNA: TGTGCCAGCAGTTTACTAGCGTCGCCCCGCACAGATACGCAGTATTTT. Its translation is CASSLLASPRTDTQYF.

This chain connects TRBV7-9 to TRBJ2-1, with 10 positions matching TRBD2. CDR3 length equals 13 residues. V dropped 8 bases and J dropped 7; count of bases not matched to a gene: 5. CDR1 is SEHNR and CDR2 is FQNEAQ in the germline V gene (reference sequence). The CDR3 nucleotides read TGTGCCAGCCGAGCGGGAGGGAGTAATGAGCAGTTCTTC. Translation: CASRAGGSNEQFF.

The gene calls are TRBV4-1 and TRBJ2-7; D gene ambiguous. This CDR3 comprises 14 residues. Germline V gene lookup returns CDR1 MGHRA and CDR2 YSYEKL. V shed 4 bases and J shed 3 bases, with 13 bases lying between them. The CDR3 here is CASSPFDPYYEQYF. DNA of the CDR3: TGCGCCAGCAGCCCTTTTGACCCCTACTACGAGCAGTACTTC.

This clone was seen more than once but under ten times. The chain links TRBV19 to TRBJ1-1; D is unclear. The length of the CDR3 is 14 residues. The ends were cut back, 3 bases at V and 1 base at J, with 9 bases in the middle. In germline, CDR1 is LNHDA, CDR2 SQIVND (reference sequence). The CDR3 spells CASSIPVGNTEAFF. The CDR3 DNA reads as TGTGCCAGTAGTATCCCTGTTGGGAACACTGAAGCTTTCTTT.

This chain joins TRBV14 and TRBJ2-1, with 8 bases identical to TRBD1. The germline CDR1 and CDR2 sequences are SGHDN and FVKESK. CDR3 length equals 19 residues. V lost 4 bases and J lost 2; bases outside the gene matches: 16. The CDR3 is CASSLRTGRLGSPYNEQFF. The CDR3 coding sequence is TGTGCCAGCAGCCTCCGGACAGGGCGCCTTGGCTCCCCCTACAATGAGCAGTTCTTC.

In DNA form, the CDR3 reads TGTGCCAGCAGCTTTGGAGGGGGCCCGTACACTGAAGCTTTCTTT. Protein sequence: CASSFGGGPYTEAFF. The chain is built from TRBV13 and TRBJ1-1; 7 bases are a match to TRBD1. After removal of 3 bases from V and 3 bases from J, the junction contained 7 bases not matched to a gene. Germline V CDR1 and CDR2: PRHDT, FYEKMQ (reference sequence). This CDR3 has 15 residues.